The rows below give T cell receptor beta chains drawn from one sample of a study of blood T cell repertoires in COVID-19. The table came from immunoSEQ multiplex PCR; TCRdb's copy has only in-frame clones and leaves some out. The sample includes 65,000 to 85,000 clones, around four fifths seen only once; the top ten take 5.3%. Sequences were obtained from peripheral blood. The receptors shown here come from a middle-aged man with active COVID-19. Both conserved end residues are part of each CDR3. The D gene is left open where the match is weak. For some rows the clone size is stated as once, few or many, or as a class when expanded; others skip it.

v_gene	j_gene	d_gene	abundance	CDR3aa	CDR3nt
TRBV6-4	TRBJ2-7	TRBD2	-	CASSDVEGLAFYEQYF	TGTGCCAGCAGTGACGTCGAGGGACTAGCGTTTTACGAGCAGTACTTC
TRBV4-1	TRBJ1-1	-	-	CASSQGAENTEAFF	TGCGCCAGCAGCCAAGGGGCAGAGAACACTGAAGCTTTCTTT
TRBV30	TRBJ1-2	-	-	CAWSIQANYGYTF	TGTGCCTGGAGTATCCAGGCGAACTATGGCTACACCTTC
TRBV29-1	TRBJ2-5	TRBD2	-	CSVGLAGGETQYF	TGCAGCGTCGGACTAGCGGGAGGAGAGACCCAGTACTTC
TRBV19	TRBJ1-5	TRBD1	-	CASTQGAKRNQPQHF	TGTGCCAGTACCCAGGGGGCTAAGCGCAATCAGCCCCAGCATTTT
TRBV11-3	TRBJ2-3	TRBD1	-	CASSLSPGQGAPQYF	TGTGCCAGCAGCTTATCTCCGGGACAGGGAGCCCCGCAGTATTTT
TRBV28	TRBJ2-4	TRBD2	-	CASSPPGGGSVDIQYF	TGTGCCAGCAGTCCCCCGGGAGGGGGGTCGGTGGACATTCAGTACTTC
TRBV7-9	TRBJ1-4	-	-	CASTIYRGGRNKATNEKLFF	TGTGCCAGCACCATATATCGGGGGGGAAGGAATAAGGCAACTAATGAAAAACTGTTTTTT
TRBV7-2	TRBJ2-4	-	-	CASSPGGTAKNIQYF	TGTGCCAGCAGCCCCGGAGGTACAGCCAAAAACATTCAGTACTTC
TRBV5-6	TRBJ2-7	TRBD1	-	CASSSDSGQGYHEQYF	TGTGCCAGCAGCTCTGACTCTGGACAGGGGTACCACGAGCAGTACTTC
TRBV19	TRBJ2-2	-	few	CASGLWDTGELFF	TGTGCCAGTGGGCTGTGGGACACCGGGGAGCTGTTTTTT
TRBV3-1/TRBV3-2	TRBJ2-7	TRBD2	-	CASSPQRGNSYEQYF	TGTGCCAGCAGCCCTCAGCGGGGGAATTCCTACGAGCAGTACTTC
TRBV5-1	TRBJ2-5	TRBD2	-	CASSYGTSGSKETQYF	TGCGCCAGCAGCTACGGGACTAGCGGGAGTAAAGAGACCCAGTACTTC
TRBV14	TRBJ2-1	TRBD2	-	CASSPRLAGGHEQFF	TGTGCCAGCAGCCCAAGACTAGCGGGGGGCCATGAGCAGTTCTTC
TRBV27	TRBJ1-1	-	-	CASSLVTGIEAFF	TGTGCCAGCAGCCTAGTGACAGGTATTGAAGCTTTCTTT
TRBV21-1	TRBJ2-1	-	-	CASSNHSGRAREQFF	TGTGCCAGCAGCAATCATAGCGGGAGGGCCCGTGAGCAGTTCTTC
TRBV10-3	TRBJ2-1	-	once	CAISGGRRDSQHNEQFF	TGTGCCATCAGTGGTGGGAGGCGGGACAGCCAGCACAATGAGCAGTTCTTC
TRBV7-9	TRBJ2-7	-	-	CASSLELLDPYF	TGTGCCAGCAGCTTAGAGTTGCTAGATCCGTACTTC
TRBV20-1	TRBJ2-3	TRBD2	-	CSASAIAGGTTDTQYF	TGCAGTGCTAGTGCTATAGCGGGAGGAACCACAGATACGCAGTATTTT
TRBV5-4	TRBJ2-6	-	-	CASSPGSSGANVLTF	TGTGCCAGCAGCCCGGGGAGCTCTGGGGCCAACGTCCTGACTTTC
TRBV7-9	TRBJ1-6	-	-	CASSAVTGTSPLHF	TGTGCCAGCAGCGCCGTAACAGGAACTTCACCCCTCCACTTT
TRBV19	TRBJ1-5	-	few	CASSTRTEVQSQPQHF	TGTGCCAGTAGTACCCGGACAGAGGTCCAAAGTCAGCCCCAGCATTTT
TRBV7-9	TRBJ1-6	TRBD1	-	CASSLVWDRTGSPLHF	TGTGCCAGCAGCTTAGTTTGGGACAGGACGGGCTCACCCCTCCACTTT
TRBV30	TRBJ2-5	-	-	CAWAQGYKTQYF	TGTGCCTGGGCTCAGGGATACAAGACCCAGTACTTC
TRBV6-2/TRBV6-3	TRBJ1-1	-	-	CASSYPRPGDTEAFF	TGTGCCAGCAGTTATCCTCGTCCGGGAGACACTGAAGCTTTCTTT
TRBV3-1/TRBV3-2	TRBJ1-1	-	-	CASRGATEAFF	TGTGCCAGCCGGGGGGCCACTGAAGCTTTCTTT
TRBV27	TRBJ2-7	TRBD1	-	CASSPGRGTGGSYEQYF	TGTGCCAGCTCCCCCGGTAGGGGGACAGGTGGGTCCTACGAGCAGTACTTC
TRBV5-1	TRBJ2-7	-	-	CASSLGLGDYEQYF	TGCGCCAGCAGCTTGGGTCTAGGGGACTACGAGCAGTACTTC
TRBV10-3	TRBJ1-2	TRBD1	-	CAIRSSDRTKGYTF	TGTGCCATCAGGTCTTCGGACAGGACTAAGGGCTACACCTTC
TRBV3-1/TRBV3-2	TRBJ2-3	-	once	CASSQDRTLGGLGDTQYF	TGTGCCAGCAGCCAAGATCGTACCCTTGGCGGGTTAGGCGATACGCAGTATTTT
TRBV28	TRBJ1-4	-	-	CASSTIPSPGEKLFF	TGTGCCAGCAGTACCATCCCTTCCCCCGGGGAAAAACTGTTTTTT
TRBV6-2/TRBV6-3	TRBJ2-7	TRBD2	-	CASSPLTSGSSEQYF	TGTGCCAGCAGTCCCCTGACTAGCGGGAGCAGCGAGCAGTACTTC
TRBV30	TRBJ2-3	TRBD2	-	CAWSVPGLAGDGF	TGTGCCTGGAGTGTCCCGGGACTAGCGGGAGACGGTTTT
TRBV5-6	TRBJ1-4	TRBD1	-	CASSPYGQAGEKLFF	TGTGCCAGCAGCCCGTATGGACAGGCCGGGGAAAAACTGTTTTTT
TRBV9	TRBJ2-1	TRBD2	-	CASSVVGSWLAGYNEQFF	TGTGCCAGCAGCGTAGTGGGTTCGTGGCTAGCGGGGTACAATGAGCAGTTCTTC
TRBV19	TRBJ2-1	-	-	CASSIGGGEWGANEQFF	TGTGCCAGTAGTATTGGGGGGGGCGAATGGGGCGCCAATGAGCAGTTCTTC
TRBV28	TRBJ1-2	-	-	CASSLVSRGAGYTF	TGTGCCAGCAGTTTGGTTTCCAGGGGCGCGGGCTACACCTTC
TRBV19	TRBJ1-5	-	-	CASSGQFQPQHF	TGTGCCAGTAGTGGACAGTTCCAGCCCCAGCATTTT
TRBV9	TRBJ1-2	-	few	CASSVEGALNYGYTF	TGTGCCAGCAGCGTAGAAGGGGCTCTGAACTATGGCTACACCTTC
TRBV21-1	TRBJ1-1	-	once	CASSCISEAFF	TGTGCCAGCAGCTGTATCTCTGAAGCTTTCTTT
TRBV5-6	TRBJ1-1	-	-	CASSFFNGRPGVAFF	TGTGCCAGCAGCTTTTTCAACGGCCGCCCAGGGGTGGCTTTCTTT
TRBV27	TRBJ2-5	TRBD1	-	CASSLSAGGGLETQYF	TGTGCCAGCAGTTTATCGGCAGGGGGCGGGTTGGAGACCCAGTACTTC
TRBV28	TRBJ2-5	TRBD2	-	CASSLLWWAGGSGCQHQQQETQYF	TGTGCCAGCAGTTTACTTTGGTGGGCGGGAGGGTCAGGCTGCCAGCACCAGCAACAAGAGACCCAGTACTTC
TRBV7-2	TRBJ1-2	-	once	CASSPGGLNYGYTF	TGTGCCAGCAGCCCCGGCGGACTTAACTATGGCTACACCTTC
TRBV11-2	TRBJ2-5	-	-	CASSLGAGRETQYF	TGTGCCAGCAGCTTAGGCGCAGGGAGGGAGACCCAGTACTTC
TRBV4-1	TRBJ1-1	TRBD1	once	CASSRVQGALEGWAFF	TGCGCCAGCAGTCGCGTTCAGGGGGCGCTTGAAGGGTGGGCTTTCTTT
TRBV3-1/TRBV3-2	TRBJ2-1	TRBD2	-	CASEGLAGESEQFF	TGTGCCAGCGAAGGACTAGCGGGAGAGAGTGAGCAGTTCTTC
TRBV18	TRBJ1-1	TRBD1	-	CASSPDRANTEAFF	TGTGCCAGCTCACCGGACAGGGCCAACACTGAAGCTTTCTTT
TRBV28	TRBJ1-1	-	-	CASSPHARVNTEAFF	TGTGCCAGCAGTCCCCACGCCAGGGTTAACACTGAAGCTTTCTTT
TRBV5-1	TRBJ2-1	TRBD1	-	CASSPQGAPREQFF	TGCGCCAGCAGCCCGCAGGGGGCCCCCAGGGAGCAGTTCTTC
TRBV14	TRBJ2-3	-	-	CASSRSTDTQYF	TGTGCCAGCAGTCGGTCGACAGATACGCAGTATTTT